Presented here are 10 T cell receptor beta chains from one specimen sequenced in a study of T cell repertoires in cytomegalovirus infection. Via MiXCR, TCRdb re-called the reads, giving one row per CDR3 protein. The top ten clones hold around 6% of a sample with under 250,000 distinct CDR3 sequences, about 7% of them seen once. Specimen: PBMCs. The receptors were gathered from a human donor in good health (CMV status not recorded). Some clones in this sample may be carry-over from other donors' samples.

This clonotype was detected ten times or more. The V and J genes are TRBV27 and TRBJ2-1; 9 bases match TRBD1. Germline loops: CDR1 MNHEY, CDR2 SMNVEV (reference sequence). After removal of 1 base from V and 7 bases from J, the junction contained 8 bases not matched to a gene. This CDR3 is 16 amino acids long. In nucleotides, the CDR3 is TGTGCCAGCAGTTTATTTGCCGGGACAGGGATGAATGAGCAGTTCTTC. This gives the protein CASSLFAGTGMNEQFF.

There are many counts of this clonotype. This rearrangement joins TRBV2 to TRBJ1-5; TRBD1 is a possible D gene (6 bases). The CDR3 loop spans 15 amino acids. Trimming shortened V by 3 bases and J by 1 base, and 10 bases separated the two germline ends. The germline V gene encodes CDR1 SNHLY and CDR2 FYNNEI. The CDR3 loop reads CASSDGGLSNQPQHF. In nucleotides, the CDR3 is TGTGCCAGCAGTGATGGGGGGCTAAGCAATCAGCCCCAGCATTTT.

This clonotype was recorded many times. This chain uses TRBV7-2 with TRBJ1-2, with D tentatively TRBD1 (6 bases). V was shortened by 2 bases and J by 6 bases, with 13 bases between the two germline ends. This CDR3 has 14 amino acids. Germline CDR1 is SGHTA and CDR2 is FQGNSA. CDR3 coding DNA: TGTGCCAGCAGCTTAAATCAGGGGAGGGATGGCTACACCTTC. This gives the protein CASSLNQGRDGYTF.

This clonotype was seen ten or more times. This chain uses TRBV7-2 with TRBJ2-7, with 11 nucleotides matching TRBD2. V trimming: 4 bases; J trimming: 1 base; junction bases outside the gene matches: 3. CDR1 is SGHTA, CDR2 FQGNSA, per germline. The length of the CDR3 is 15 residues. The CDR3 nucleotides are TGTGCCAGCAGCTACCGACTAGCGGGGTCCTACGAGCAGTACTTC. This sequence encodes CASSYRLAGSYEQYF. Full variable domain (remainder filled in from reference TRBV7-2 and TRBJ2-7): GAGVSQSPSNKVTEKGKDVELRCDPISGHTALYWYRQSLGQGLEFLIYFQGNSAPDKSGLPSDRFSAERTGGSVSTLTIQRTQQEDSAVYLCASSYRLAGSYEQYFGPGTRLTVT.

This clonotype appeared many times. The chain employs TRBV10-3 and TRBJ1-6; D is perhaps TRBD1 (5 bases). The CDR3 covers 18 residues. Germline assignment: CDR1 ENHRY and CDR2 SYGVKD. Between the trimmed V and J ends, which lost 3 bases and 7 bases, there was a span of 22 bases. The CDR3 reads CAISEPKDRRGANSPLHF. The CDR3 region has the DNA TGTGCCATCAGTGAACCGAAAGATAGAAGGGGCGCGAATTCACCCCTCCACTTT.

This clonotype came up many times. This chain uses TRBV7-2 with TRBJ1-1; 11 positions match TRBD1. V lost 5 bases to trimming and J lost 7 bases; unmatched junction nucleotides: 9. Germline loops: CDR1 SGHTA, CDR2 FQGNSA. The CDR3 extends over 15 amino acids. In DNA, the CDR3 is TGTGCCAGCAGCGAAGGACAGGGGGCTTTATATGAAGCTTTCTTT. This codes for CASSEGQGALYEAFF.

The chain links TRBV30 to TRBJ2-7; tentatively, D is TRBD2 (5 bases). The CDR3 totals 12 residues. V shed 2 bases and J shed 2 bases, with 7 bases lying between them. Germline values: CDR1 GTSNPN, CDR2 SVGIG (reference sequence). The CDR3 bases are TGTGCCTGGAGTCGCGGGCCCTACGAGCAGTACTTC. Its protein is CAWSRGPYEQYF.

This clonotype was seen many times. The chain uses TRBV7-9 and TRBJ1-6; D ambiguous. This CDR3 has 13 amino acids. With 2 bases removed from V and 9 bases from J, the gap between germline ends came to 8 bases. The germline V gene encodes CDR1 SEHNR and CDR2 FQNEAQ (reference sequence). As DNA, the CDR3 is TGTGCCAGCAGCTTACAGGCAGGTTCACCCCTCCACTTT. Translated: CASSLQAGSPLHF.

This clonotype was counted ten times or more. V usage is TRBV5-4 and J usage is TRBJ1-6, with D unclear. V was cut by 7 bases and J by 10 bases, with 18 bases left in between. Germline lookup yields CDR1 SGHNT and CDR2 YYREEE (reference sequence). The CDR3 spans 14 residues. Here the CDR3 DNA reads TGTGCCAGCTCCCCGGGCACTGGATTCTCACCCCTCCACTTT. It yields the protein CASSPGTGFSPLHF.

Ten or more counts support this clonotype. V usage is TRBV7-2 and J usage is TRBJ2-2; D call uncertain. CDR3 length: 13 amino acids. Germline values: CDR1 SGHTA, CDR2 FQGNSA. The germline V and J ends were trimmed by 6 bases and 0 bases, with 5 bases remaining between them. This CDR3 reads CASRYTNTGELFF. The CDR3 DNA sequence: TGTGCCAGCAGATATACGAACACCGGGGAGCTGTTTTTT.